The 23 T cell receptor beta chains reported below all come from one sample, sequenced in a study of cytomegalovirus exposure and HLA in healthy donors. PCR used 60 Vbeta primers and 13 Jbeta primers. Measured with immunoSEQ multiplex PCR; TCRdb has only the in-frame clones, and not every one. In the table there are about 130,000 clones, around 80% of which are singletons. The specimen was PBMCs. These receptors were collected from a woman in her 30s in good health and CMV-seronegative.

This chain links TRBV2 with TRBJ1-6; tentative D call: TRBD1 (6 bases). Germline CDR1 SNHLY, CDR2 FYNNEI. Between the trimmed V and J ends, which lost 2 bases and 6 bases, there was a span of 11 bases. The CDR3 sequence is 15 residues long. In DNA, the CDR3 is TGTGCCAGCAGTGAAACCACAGGGCGTAATTCACCCCTCCACTTT. Translated, it gives CASSETTGRNSPLHF.

V is TRBV29-1 and J is TRBJ2-1; TRBD2 matches 7 bases. The germline gives CDR1 SQVTM, CDR2 ANQGSEA. The CDR3 length is 14 residues. V lost 7 bases to trimming and J lost 7 bases; unmatched junction nucleotides: 13. The CDR3 bases are TGCAGCGACACCCGCACTAGCGCGGGAAATGAGCAGTTCTTC. It is translated as CSDTRTSAGNEQFF.

The rearrangement links TRBV6-1 to TRBJ2-1; a weak D match, TRBD1 (5 bases). V was pared by 0 bases and J by 10 bases, with 10 bases between. The CDR3 runs to 13 residues. Looked up from germline, CDR1 is MNHNS and CDR2 is SASEGT. This CDR3 reads CASSEAPGYEQFF. CDR3 DNA: TGTGCCAGCAGTGAAGCCCCAGGGTACGAGCAGTTCTTC.

J is TRBJ2-3 and V is TRBV2; 11 bases are a match to TRBD1. Trimming took 6 bases from V and 5 from J; bases not matched to a gene: 4. The CDR3 contains 14 residues. Germline V gene data show CDR1 as SNHLY and CDR2 as FYNNEI. CDR3 protein: CASSGQGAGDTQYF. The CDR3 DNA sequence: TGTGCCAGCAGCGGACAGGGGGCGGGAGATACGCAGTATTTT. Based on the CDR3 plus reference TRBV2 and TRBJ2-3, the full variable domain is EPEVTQTPSHQVTQMGQEVILRCVPISNHLYFYWYRQILGQKVEFLVSFYNNEISEKSEIFDDQFSVERPDGSNFTLKIRSTKLEDSAMYFCASSGQGAGDTQYFGPGTRLTVL.

The chain carries TRBV7-6 and TRBJ2-3; D is possibly TRBD2 (6 bases). Germline values: CDR1 SGHVS, CDR2 FNYEAQ. Trimming removed 3 bases at V and 4 bases at J, with 14 bases between. The CDR3 is 15 residues long. The CDR3 here is CASSFRAGSPDTQYF. The CDR3 DNA is TGTGCCAGCAGCTTCCGTGCGGGAAGTCCAGATACGCAGTATTTT.

J is TRBJ2-5 and V is TRBV14; D might be TRBD2 (6 bases). The germline V gene encodes CDR1 SGHDN and CDR2 FVKESK. Trimming shortened V by 5 bases and J by 5 bases, and 12 bases separated the two germline ends. This CDR3 has 13 amino acids. CDR3 nucleotide sequence: TGTGCCAGCAGCATCACTAGCACGGAGACCCAGTACTTC. Its protein is CASSITSTETQYF.

Written as DNA, the CDR3 is TGTGCCAGCAGCTTAGCGACAAGTAACGAGCAGTACTTC. It yields the protein CASSLATSNEQYF. The chain employs TRBV7-9 and TRBJ2-7; D is uncertain. Trimming cost V 0 bases and J 5 bases, with 8 bases left between them. The CDR3 is 13 amino acids. Germline assignment: CDR1 SEHNR and CDR2 FQNEAQ (reference sequence).

V usage is TRBV7-6 and J usage is TRBJ2-3, with 7 bases fitting TRBD2. This CDR3 has 17 amino acids. The germline CDR1 and CDR2 sequences are SGHVS and FNYEAQ. V shed 5 bases and J 0 bases; nucleotides not matched to a gene: 11. In DNA, the CDR3 is TGTGCCAGCAGCGCCACCCCAGGGACTACTAGCACAGATACGCAGTATTTT. As protein: CASSATPGTTSTDTQYF. The entire variable domain, with the rest obtained from reference TRBV7-6 and TRBJ2-3, is as follows: GAGVSQSPRYKVTKRGQDVALRCDPISGHVSLYWYRQALGQGPEFLTYFNYEAQQDKSGLPNDRFSAERPEGSISTLTIQRTEQRDSAMYRCASSATPGTTSTDTQYFGPGTRLTVL.

This clone has more than one count but fewer than ten. The CDR3 reads CASSSGDRPYEQYF. CDR3 bases: TGTGCCAGCAGCTCAGGGGACAGGCCCTACGAGCAGTACTTC. The chain employs TRBV7-8 and TRBJ2-7; 8 positions match TRBD1. Germline V gene sequence: CDR1 SGHVS, CDR2 FQNEAQ. V lost 4 bases to trimming and J lost 2 bases; unmatched junction nucleotides: 4. The CDR3 runs to 14 residues.

The chain joins TRBV19 to TRBJ1-5; D gene ambiguous. This CDR3 comprises 14 residues. Deletions cut 7 bases from V and 0 bases from J, with 10 bases between. Germline V gene lookup returns CDR1 LNHDA and CDR2 SQIVND (reference sequence). The CDR3: CASKQQYSNQPQHF. Here the CDR3 DNA reads TGTGCCAGTAAACAGCAGTATAGCAATCAGCCCCAGCATTTT.

There are a few counts of this clone. The CDR3 loop reads CAIAIAGGYNEQFF. The CDR3 bases are TGTGCCATCGCGATAGCGGGGGGGTACAATGAGCAGTTCTTC. The gene calls are TRBV15 and TRBJ2-1, with TRBD2 identical over 11 bases. From germline, CDR1 is LNHNV and CDR2 YYDKDF (reference sequence). The CDR3 has 14 amino acids. After removal of 10 bases from V and 4 bases from J, the junction contained 6 bases not matched to a gene.

The chain couples TRBV12-5 to TRBJ2-3; no clear D gene. CDR1 is LGHNT and CDR2 is FRNRAP in the germline V gene. The CDR3 runs 15 residues. V was clipped by 0 bases and J by 0 bases, with 7 bases between them. Here the CDR3 reads CASGLVTRSTDTQYF. CDR3 nucleotide sequence: TGTGCTAGTGGTTTGGTAACGCGGAGCACAGATACGCAGTATTTT.

The chain links TRBV7-2 to TRBJ2-7; 10 bases align to TRBD2. CDR1 SGHTA and CDR2 FQGNSA come from the germline V gene. This CDR3 is built from 16 residues. Unmatched junction bases numbered 11, after V lost 3 bases and J lost 6 bases. CDR3 DNA sequence: TGTGCCAGCAGCTTGAACCCTAGCGGGAGATACCCCGAGCAGTACTTC. Encoded protein: CASSLNPSGRYPEQYF.

V gene TRBV7-2 combines with J gene TRBJ2-1; possible D gene TRBD2, 5 bases. The germline CDR1 and CDR2 sequences are SGHTA and FQGNSA. This CDR3 has 15 amino acids. Deletions cut 5 bases from V and 0 bases from J, with 11 bases between. The CDR3 nucleotides read TGTGCCAGCAGCCCCGTGGGGAGCTCCTACAATGAGCAGTTCTTC. Residues: CASSPVGSSYNEQFF. The complete variable domain, with remaining parts taken from reference TRBV7-2 and TRBJ2-1, reads GAGVSQSPSNKVTEKGKDVELRCDPISGHTALYWYRQSLGQGLEFLIYFQGNSAPDKSGLPSDRFSAERTGGSVSTLTIQRTQQEDSAVYLCASSPVGSSYNEQFFGPGTRLTVL.

V is TRBV5-6 and J is TRBJ2-1; D is possibly TRBD2 (6 bases). With 0 bases removed from V and 2 bases from J, the gap between germline ends came to 12 bases. CDR1 and CDR2 from the germline V gene are SGHDT and YYEEEE. The CDR3 covers 16 residues. Here the CDR3 reads CASSLESVAAYNEQFF. DNA of the CDR3: TGTGCCAGCAGCTTGGAATCGGTAGCGGCCTACAATGAGCAGTTCTTC.

J is TRBJ2-7 and V is TRBV6-1; 8 nucleotides match TRBD1. Trimming cost V 10 bases and J 3 bases; bases outside gene matches: 14. Germline loops: CDR1 MNHNS, CDR2 SASEGT. The CDR3 spans 15 residues. CDR3 sequence: CATTARGTGDYEQYF. CDR3 in DNA: TGTGCCACAACAGCCCGGGGGACAGGAGACTACGAGCAGTACTTC.

The DNA for the CDR3 is TGTGCCAGCAGCTTAGAGCGGGGAGGGGCCGGTCAGCCCCAGCATTTT. Translation gives CASSLERGGAGQPQHF. The chain joins TRBV11-2 to TRBJ1-5, with D tentatively TRBD1 (5 bases). The V and J ends lost 0 bases and 6 bases respectively, with 15 bases between them. Germline-derived CDR1 and CDR2 are SGHAT and FQNNGV. The CDR3 loop spans 16 amino acids.

The rearrangement joins TRBV10-3 to TRBJ1-1, with no clear D. The length of the CDR3 is 14 residues. CDR1 is ENHRY, CDR2 SYGVKD, per germline. Trimming took 2 bases from V and 0 from J, leaving 7 bases between them. In nucleotides, the CDR3 is TGTGCCATCAGTGAGCAGGCGATGAACACTGAAGCTTTCTTT. Protein: CAISEQAMNTEAFF.

This clone was recorded only once. This chain uses TRBV6-1 with TRBJ1-1, with TRBD1 as a possible D gene (6 bases). This CDR3 spans 12 amino acids. Trimming cost V 1 base and J 8 bases, with 8 bases left between them. Germline V lookup: CDR1 MNHNS, CDR2 SASEGT. Here the CDR3 reads CASSEGGQEAFF. The CDR3 region has the DNA TGTGCCAGCAGTGAAGGAGGACAGGAAGCTTTCTTT.

This clone has a single count. The chain joins TRBV30 to TRBJ2-3; D is possibly TRBD1 (5 bases). CDR1 is GTSNPN and CDR2 is SVGIG in the germline V gene (reference sequence). Trimming pared 8 bases from V and 2 bases from J, leaving 14 bases between. The CDR3 is made up of 13 amino acids. CDR3 nucleotide sequence: TGTGCCCGACAGTCCGATTACACAGATACGCAGTATTTT. Its translation is CARQSDYTDTQYF.

The chain recombines TRBV28 with TRBJ1-1; weak D call: TRBD1 (5 bases). Germline V lookup: CDR1 MDHEN, CDR2 SYDVKM. There are 13 residues in the CDR3. Trimming left V 5 bases short and J 6 bases short, with 13 bases between. The CDR3 loop is CASSKTVRSEAFF. In DNA form, the CDR3 reads TGTGCCAGCAGTAAGACAGTTCGGTCTGAAGCTTTCTTT. Full variable domain (remainder filled in from reference TRBV28 and TRBJ1-1): DVKVTQSSRYLVKRTGEKVFLECVQDMDHENMFWYRQDPGLGLRLIYFSYDVKMKEKGDIPEGYSVSREKKERFSLILESASTNQTSMYLCASSKTVRSEAFFGQGTRLTVV.

The chain links TRBV6-5 to TRBJ2-1; D possibly corresponds to TRBD1 (5 bases). This CDR3 has 15 amino acids. Germline V gives CDR1 MNHEY, CDR2 SVGAGI. V shed 6 bases and J shed 0 bases, with 12 bases lying between them. The CDR3, as DNA: TGTGCCAGCAGATACGACAGATTCTCCTACAATGAGCAGTTCTTC. Residues: CASRYDRFSYNEQFF.

The V and J genes are TRBV5-1 and TRBJ2-5; D is perhaps TRBD2 (6 bases). The CDR3 length is 15 residues. V was cut by 4 bases and J by 1 base, with 14 bases left in between. Germline V lookup: CDR1 SGHRS, CDR2 YFSETQ. CDR3 protein: CASSPLAESQETQYF. As DNA, the CDR3 is TGCGCCAGCAGCCCGTTAGCGGAATCCCAAGAGACCCAGTACTTC.